A selection of T cell receptor beta chains follows, all from one sample in a study of molecular identifiers for immune sequencing clone quantification. From the PCR reads, TCRdb called clonotypes with MiXCR, one entry per CDR3 protein. Here the sample spans a few hundred thousand distinct CDR3 sequences, roughly 25% being singletons. The sequencing input was naive CD8+ T cells from blood, with Jurkat cell RNA spiked in. All receptors derive from a human donor in good health. Some libraries in this study had Jurkat cell RNA spiked in. Both conserved end residues are part of each CDR3. D genes are given only for firm matches.

CDR3: CASSVERFGETQYF
V: TRBV9
D: .

CDR3: CASSIGQGAFNEQFF
V: TRBV19
D: TRBD1

CDR3: CSARDRGQGQTQHF
V: TRBV20-1
D: .

CDR3: CASSDGDRGAKNIQYF
V: TRBV19
D: TRBD1

CDR3: CASSEVTGDAEKLFF
V: TRBV2
D: TRBD1

CDR3: CASSWSAGVPEQYF
V: TRBV7-9
D: TRBD2

CDR3: CASSLVAGGSRSDTQHF
V: TRBV7-2
D: .

CDR3: CASSLGRPYLEQYF
V: TRBV7-2
D: .

CDR3: CASSQEAGCDQPQHF
V: TRBV4-3
D: .

CDR3: CASSERASRTDTQYF
V: TRBV5-6
D: .

CDR3: CASSLDWSSYNEQFF
V: TRBV14
D: .

CDR3: CASSIPPLGLTTRQPQHF
V: TRBV19
D: .

CDR3: CASSPQTGVNEQFF
V: TRBV12-3/TRBV12-4
D: TRBD1

CDR3: CSARWGDGQGFTDTQYF
V: TRBV20-1
D: TRBD1

CDR3: CAWSVGRDYGYTF
V: TRBV30
D: .

CDR3: CASSSPFDSPYSYEQYF
V: TRBV5-4
D: .

CDR3: CASSVEGEYVYNSPHHF
V: TRBV9
D: .